The 6 T cell receptor beta chains reported below all come from one sample, sequenced in a study of T cells in Graves' hyperthyroidism and ophthalmopathy. Amplification of TCR beta CDR3 regions was performed using RNA transcripts as template. The study used the HTBI primer set for a first-round RT-PCR of the TCR CDR3. TCRdb reprocessed the multiplex PCR reads with MiXCR, giving one entry per CDR3 protein. This table holds hundreds of thousands of distinct CDR3 sequences, about 14% found once. The sequenced material came from blood. Every receptor here comes from a woman aged 45-65 years with Graves' ophthalmopathy.

This clonotype was found a few times. V usage is TRBV4-3 and J usage is TRBJ1-4, with D tentatively TRBD1 (5 bases). V lost 1 base and J lost 6, with 15 bases in between. The germline gives CDR1 LGHNA, CDR2 YSLEER. This CDR3 has 16 amino acids. The CDR3: CASSQGQGGVDEKLFF. The CDR3 DNA follows: TGCGCCAGCAGCCAAGGTCAGGGAGGGGTGGATGAAAAACTGTTTTTT.

Ten or more counts support this clonotype. The chain links TRBV5-1 to TRBJ1-1, with D unresolved. CDR3 size: 14 residues. V lost 2 bases, J lost 1 base, and 9 bases lay in between. Germline CDR1 SGHRS, CDR2 YFSETQ. The CDR3 region is CASSLPRGNTEAFF. Written as DNA, the CDR3 is TGCGCCAGCAGCTTACCTCGGGGGAACACTGAAGCTTTCTTT.

The genes are TRBV2 and TRBJ1-1; D remains ambiguous. The V and J ends lost 4 bases and 6 bases respectively, with 9 bases between them. Germline V gene sequence: CDR1 SNHLY, CDR2 FYNNEI. This CDR3 region has 12 residues. CDR3 loop: CASSVSEAEAFF. The CDR3 coding sequence is TGTGCCAGCAGTGTTTCTGAAGCTGAAGCTTTCTTT.

This clonotype was seen repeatedly, ten times or more. The chain uses TRBV14 and TRBJ2-1; TRBD2 aligns across 8 bases. The V gene end was trimmed by 1 base and the J gene end by 6 bases; junction bases not matched to a gene: 11. This CDR3 region has 17 residues. Germline V lookup: CDR1 SGHDN, CDR2 FVKESK. CDR3 amino acids: CASSQVRAGVRPNEQFF. For the CDR3, the DNA is TGTGCCAGCAGCCAAGTTCGAGCGGGAGTGCGCCCCAATGAGCAGTTCTTC.

This clonotype was recorded many times. V gene TRBV2 combines with J gene TRBJ2-3, with a tentative D call TRBD2 (6 bases). The CDR3 spans 14 residues. The germline CDR1 and CDR2 sequences are SNHLY and FYNNEI. V lost 10 bases to trimming and J lost 1 base, with 15 bases between them. Here the CDR3 reads CAIVSSDRTDTQYF. CDR3 nucleotides: TGTGCCATCGTGTCTAGCGACCGCACAGATACGCAGTATTTT.

This clonotype was detected ten times or more. The chain couples TRBV6-4 to TRBJ2-1, with D possibly TRBD1 on 6 matching bases. Germline-derived CDR1 and CDR2 are MRHNA and SNTAGT. V gave up 2 bases and J gave up 5 bases, with 13 bases separating them. This CDR3 has 15 amino acids. DNA of the CDR3: TGTGCCAGCAGTGACCTCGCAGGGACACACAATGAGCAGTTCTTC. Its translation is CASSDLAGTHNEQFF.